This TCR beta chain derives from a study of cytomegalovirus exposure and HLA in healthy donors. General study findings and limits: Associated with cytomegalovirus, according to the listing, were 150 to 200 TCR beta chains. Equally common other TCR beta chains were less clonally expanded than HLA-associated ones, a later analysis found. It was reported that the classifier diagnosed cytomegalovirus status with high specificity and sensitivity in both the original and validation cohorts. A later analysis reportedly found that, within productive TCRs, an Asian-associated ancestry cluster had fewer N-insertions than the mean observed across the approximately 700 donors.

The CDR3 is 14 amino acids. V lost 8 bases to trimming and J lost 4 bases, with 17 bases between them. CDR1 MNHEY and CDR2 SMNVEV come from the germline V gene (reference sequence). The table lists this clone with a count of one. Its target is unknown. Primers for the PCR totalled 60 Vbeta and 13 Jbeta. The data were produced by immunoSEQ multiplex PCR, yet TCRdb's version contains in-frame clones alone and is incomplete. Among more than 120,000 clones listed, 70% to 85% were seen once. The sample comprised PBMCs. The clonotype originates from a male donor in good health and CMV-seronegative. This chain uses TRBV27 with TRBJ2-5; perhaps TRBD1 as D (6 bases). CDR3: CASRQGQEAETQYF. The CDR3, as DNA: TGTGCCAGCCGTCAGGGGCAGGAGGCAGAGACCCAGTACTTC.